Listed here are 13 T cell receptor beta chains from one sample, sequenced in a study of CD8+ T cells in alopecia areata. The treatment: oral pan-JAK inhibitor, 5-10 mg twice daily. In each case, RNA was isolated and then reverse transcribed into cDNA as the sequencing template. Assay used: immunoSEQ multiplex PCR; TCRdb lists only in-frame clones, some missing. Seen here are 180,000 or so clones, 58% observed once, and the top ten hold 5.5% to 6%. The material sequenced was CD4+ T cells sorted from blood, taken at week 24, from a patient treated with tofacitinib. These receptors all stem from a human donor with alopecia areata.

The chain employs TRBV7-2 and TRBJ2-2; 7 bases align to TRBD2. This CDR3 is built from 19 residues. V shed 1 base and J 5 bases; nucleotides not matched to a gene: 16. The germline V gene has CDR1 SGHTA and CDR2 FQGNSA. CDR3 DNA sequence: TGTGCCAGCAGCTTAGACCCAACAGGACTAGACCGTTTTACCGGGGAGCTGTTTTTT. This encodes CASSLDPTGLDRFTGELFF.

The gene calls are TRBV7-6 and TRBJ2-1; possibly TRBD1 or TRBD2 for D (6 bases each). There are 14 residues in the CDR3. V lost 5 bases, J lost 5 bases, and 13 bases lay in between. The germline V gene encodes CDR1 SGHVS and CDR2 FNYEAQ. The CDR3 DNA sequence: TGTGCCAGCAGCGTACAGGGAGGTGACAATGAGCAGTTCTTC. Residues: CASSVQGGDNEQFF.

This clone was detected only a few times. This rearrangement joins TRBV29-1 to TRBJ1-2, with D possibly matching TRBD1 (5 bases). The CDR3 is made up of 13 amino acids. Germline V lookup: CDR1 SQVTM, CDR2 ANQGSEA. Trimming left V 4 bases short and J 8 bases short, with 17 bases between. The CDR3 spells CSVAIVRDDGYTF. CDR3 bases: TGCAGCGTTGCCATTGTCCGGGACGACGGCTACACCTTC. Based on the CDR3 plus reference TRBV29-1 and TRBJ1-2, the full variable domain is SAVISQKPSRDICQRGTSLTIQCQVDSQVTMMFWYRQQPGQSLTLIATANQGSEATYESGFVIDKFPISRPNLTFSTLTVSNMSPEDSSIYLCSVAIVRDDGYTFGSGTRLTVV.

The CDR3: CSVLPPGAETQYF. CDR3 bases: TGCAGCGTCCTACCCCCGGGGGCAGAGACCCAGTACTTC. The chain has TRBV29-1 and TRBJ2-5; D tentatively reads TRBD1 or TRBD2 (6 bases each). The CDR3 contains 13 residues. V was clipped by 6 bases and J by 4 bases, with 15 bases between them. From germline, CDR1 is SQVTM and CDR2 ANQGSEA.

V is TRBV5-4 and J is TRBJ1-4, with 7 bases matching TRBD1. The CDR3 sequence is 14 residues long. CDR1 SGHNT and CDR2 YYREEE come from the germline V gene (reference sequence). The ends lost 0 bases at V and 8 bases at J; junction bases unmatched: 4. CDR3 protein: CASSLGQGREKLFF. The CDR3, as DNA: TGTGCCAGCAGCTTGGGACAGGGAAGGGAAAAACTGTTTTTT.

The chain couples TRBV2 to TRBJ2-3; 7 nucleotides agree with TRBD2. This CDR3 has 13 residues. V lost 4 bases, J lost 6 bases, and 4 bases stayed unmatched. CDR1 and CDR2 from the germline V gene are SNHLY and FYNNEI. CDR3: CASSGLAGDTQYF. CDR3 coding DNA: TGTGCCAGCAGTGGACTAGCTGGGGATACGCAGTATTTT.

The V gene is TRBV6-5, the J gene TRBJ1-1; D call uncertain. This CDR3 spans 12 amino acids. Trimming pared 6 bases from V and 2 bases from J, leaving 7 bases between. The germline V gene has CDR1 MNHEY and CDR2 SVGAGI. The CDR3 is CASRTSNTEAFF. Here the CDR3 DNA reads TGTGCCAGCAGAACTTCAAACACTGAAGCTTTCTTT.

This clone turned up a few times. The genes are TRBV27 and TRBJ2-7; 8 nucleotides agree with TRBD1. Germline loops: CDR1 MNHEY, CDR2 SMNVEV (reference sequence). The CDR3 is 14 amino acids. V trimming: 6 bases; J trimming: 2 bases; junction bases outside the gene matches: 6. The CDR3 DNA follows: TGTGCCAGCAGGCCAATGACAGGGGCCTACGAGCAGTACTTC. Its protein product is CASRPMTGAYEQYF.

This rearrangement joins TRBV2 to TRBJ2-5; D possibly uses TRBD1 or TRBD2 (5 bases each). The CDR3 covers 15 residues. Germline CDR1 and CDR2: SNHLY and FYNNEI. Trimming cost V 6 bases and J 1 base, with 15 bases left between them. In DNA, the CDR3 is TGTGCCAGCAGAGCCCTCGGGGCCCCCCAAGAGACCCAGTACTTC. This gives the protein CASRALGAPQETQYF. The complete variable domain, with remaining parts taken from reference TRBV2 and TRBJ2-5, reads EPEVTQTPSHQVTQMGQEVILRCVPISNHLYFYWYRQILGQKVEFLVSFYNNEISEKSEIFDDQFSVERPDGSNFTLKIRSTKLEDSAMYFCASRALGAPQETQYFGPGTRLLVL.

This chain links TRBV7-2 with TRBJ1-5, with D perhaps TRBD1 (5 bases). The CDR3 has 13 residues. CDR1 SGHTA and CDR2 FQGNSA come from the germline V gene. Trimming removed 8 bases at V and 0 bases at J, with 8 bases between. The CDR3 region has the DNA TGTGCCAGCTCAGGGAGTAGCAATCAGCCCCAGCATTTT. Translated: CASSGSSNQPQHF.

This clone was observed once. The chain combines TRBV6-5 with TRBJ1-2, with 8 positions matching TRBD1. Trimming at V came to 5 bases and at J to 6 bases, leaving 5 bases not matched to a gene. CDR3 length: 13 residues. Germline-derived CDR1 and CDR2 are MNHEY and SVGAGI. CDR3 bases: TGTGCCAGCAGTCGACAGGGGAACGATGGCTACACCTTC. Residues: CASSRQGNDGYTF.

The genes are TRBV5-1 and TRBJ2-7; possibly TRBD1 for D (5 bases). This CDR3 contains 20 residues. Trimming removed 0 bases at V and 3 bases at J, with 28 bases between. Germline CDR1 reads SGHRS; CDR2 reads YFSETQ. CDR3 loop: CASSLALSPRKAGLDYEQYF. The CDR3 DNA is TGCGCCAGCAGCTTGGCTCTCTCCCCCCGCAAGGCAGGGCTTGACTACGAGCAGTACTTC.

This clone was observed a few times. This likely came from a read error, as a far larger clone is one base away. This chain uses TRBV7-6 with TRBJ2-3; D is possibly TRBD1 (5 bases). The V end lost 1 base, the J end lost 4 bases, and 6 bases lay between the germline ends. Germline CDR1 and CDR2: SGHVS and FNYEAQ. The CDR3 extends over 13 amino acids. The CDR3 loop reads CASSLGRADTQYF. CDR3 nucleotide sequence: TGTGCCAGCAGCTTAGGCAGGGCAGATACGCAGTATTTT. Full variable domain (outside the CDR3, taken from reference TRBV7-6 and TRBJ2-3): GAGVSQSPRYKVTKRGQDVALRCDPISGHVSLYWYRQALGQGPEFLTYFNYEAQQDKSGLPNDRFSAERPEGSISTLTIQRTEQRDSAMYRCASSLGRADTQYFGPGTRLTVL.